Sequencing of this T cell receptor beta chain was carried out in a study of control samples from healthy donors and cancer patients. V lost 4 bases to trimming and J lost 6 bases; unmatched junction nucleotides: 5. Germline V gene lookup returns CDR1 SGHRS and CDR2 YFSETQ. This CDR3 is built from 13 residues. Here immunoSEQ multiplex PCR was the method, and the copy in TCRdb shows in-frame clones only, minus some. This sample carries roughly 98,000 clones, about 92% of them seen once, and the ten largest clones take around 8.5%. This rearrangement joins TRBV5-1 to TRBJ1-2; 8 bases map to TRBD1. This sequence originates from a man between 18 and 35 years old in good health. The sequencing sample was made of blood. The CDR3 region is CASSTDRENGYTF. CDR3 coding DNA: TGCGCCAGCAGCACGGACAGGGAGAATGGCTACACCTTC.